This T cell receptor beta chain originates from a study of a mutant IDH1 vaccine in newly diagnosed glioma. Study information: Vaccine administration was initiated 4-6 weeks following radiotherapy alone, or with temozolomide cycles. Standard pretreatment was either radiotherapy, temozolomide, or, for most, radiochemotherapy with temozolomide. The study held visit V12 at week 35 and visit V13 at week 47.

Note on this clone: Its antigen is currently unknown.

The V and J ends lost 3 bases and 14 bases respectively, with 8 bases between them. Per the germline V gene, CDR1 is MNHNS and CDR2 is SASEGT. This CDR3 is 11 amino acids long. Libraries were prepared by immunoSEQ multiplex PCR; TCRdb keeps only in-frame clonotypes and omits some of them. This table has over 30,000 clones, 80% to 90% appearing once. Sample time point: week 47, end of study. The investigators gave 300 ug of mutant IDH1 20-mer peptide in each vaccine dose, together with topical imiquimod. Donor diagnoses consisted of new WHO grade 3 or 4 IDH1-mutant, ATRX-lost astrocytomas. The chain couples TRBV6-1 to TRBJ1-6; no firm D call. The source material was PBMCs, sampled from a glioma patient whose treatment included an IDH1 peptide vaccine. The clonotype was recovered from a woman in her twenties or thirties with glioma. The CDR3 spells CASSDKRTLHF. The CDR3 DNA reads TGTGCCAGCAGTGATAAAAGAACCCTCCACTTT.